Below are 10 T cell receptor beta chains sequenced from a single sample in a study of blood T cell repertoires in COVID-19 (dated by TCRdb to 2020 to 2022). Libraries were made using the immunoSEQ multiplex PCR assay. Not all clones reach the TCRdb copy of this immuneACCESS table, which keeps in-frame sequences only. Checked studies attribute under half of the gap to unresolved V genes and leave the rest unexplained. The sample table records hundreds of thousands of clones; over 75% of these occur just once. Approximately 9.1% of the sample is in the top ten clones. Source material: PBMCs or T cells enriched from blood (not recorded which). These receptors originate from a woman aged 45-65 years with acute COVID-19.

The CDR3 region has the DNA TGTGCCAGCAGCCTATACACTTCGGCGGGGCCATATAGCAATCAGCCCCAGCATTTT. Amino acids: CASSLYTSAGPYSNQPQHF. The rearrangement uses TRBV3-1 (or the pseudogene TRBV3-2) and TRBJ1-5, with a possible D match to TRBD1 (5 bases). In germline, CDR1 is LGHDT, CDR2 YNNKEL (reference sequence). CDR3 length: 19 residues. V lost 4 bases and J lost 0, with 22 bases in between.

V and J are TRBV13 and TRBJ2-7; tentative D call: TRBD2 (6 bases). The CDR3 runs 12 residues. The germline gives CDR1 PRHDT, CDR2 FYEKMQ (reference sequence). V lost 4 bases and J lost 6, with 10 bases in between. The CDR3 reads CASSSPRGEQYF. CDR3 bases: TGTGCCAGCAGCTCCCCGCGGGGCGAGCAGTACTTC. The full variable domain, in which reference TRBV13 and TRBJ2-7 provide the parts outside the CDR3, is AAGVIQSPRHLIKEKRETATLKCYPIPRHDTVYWYQQGPGQDPQFLISFYEKMQSDKGSIPDRFSAQQFSDYHSELNMSSLELGDSALYFCASSSPRGEQYFGPGTRLTVT.

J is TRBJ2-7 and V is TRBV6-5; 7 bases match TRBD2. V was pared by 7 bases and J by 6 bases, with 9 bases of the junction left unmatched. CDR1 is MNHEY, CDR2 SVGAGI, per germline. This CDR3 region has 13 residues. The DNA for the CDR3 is TGTGCCAGCACGGGGGAGGGGCCGCGCGAGCAGTACTTC. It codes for CASTGEGPREQYF.

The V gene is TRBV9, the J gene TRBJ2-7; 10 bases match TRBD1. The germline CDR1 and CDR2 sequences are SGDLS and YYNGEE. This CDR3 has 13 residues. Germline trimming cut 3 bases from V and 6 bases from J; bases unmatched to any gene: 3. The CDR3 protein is CASSGQGAAEQYF. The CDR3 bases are TGTGCCAGCAGCGGACAGGGGGCAGCCGAGCAGTACTTC. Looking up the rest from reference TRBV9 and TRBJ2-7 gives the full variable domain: DSGVTQTPKHLITATGQRVTLRCSPRSGDLSVYWYQQSLDQGLQFLIQYYNGEERAKGNILERFSAQQFPDLHSELNLSSLELGDSALYFCASSGQGAAEQYFGPGTRLTVT.

The CDR3, as DNA: TGTGCCATCAGTGGTTCCGGGGGGGGACAGCCCCAGCATTTT. It specifies CAISGSGGGQPQHF. The chain links TRBV10-3 to TRBJ1-5, with D possibly matching TRBD1 (5 bases). CDR1 and CDR2 (germline): ENHRY, SYGVKD. V lost 4 bases and J 7 bases, leaving 14 bases between the germline ends. The CDR3 extends over 14 amino acids.

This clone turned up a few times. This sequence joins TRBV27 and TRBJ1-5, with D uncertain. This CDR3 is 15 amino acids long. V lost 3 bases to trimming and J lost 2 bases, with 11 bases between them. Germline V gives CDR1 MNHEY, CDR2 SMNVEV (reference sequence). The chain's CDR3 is CASSFIGEGNQPQHF. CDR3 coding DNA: TGTGCCAGCAGTTTTATCGGAGAGGGCAATCAGCCCCAGCATTTT.

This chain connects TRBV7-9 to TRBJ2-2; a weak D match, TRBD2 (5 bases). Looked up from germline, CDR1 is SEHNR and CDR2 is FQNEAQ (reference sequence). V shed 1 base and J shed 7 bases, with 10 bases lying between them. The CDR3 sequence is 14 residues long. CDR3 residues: CASSLGRGIGELFF. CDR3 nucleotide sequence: TGTGCCAGCAGCTTAGGTCGGGGTATCGGGGAGCTGTTTTTT.

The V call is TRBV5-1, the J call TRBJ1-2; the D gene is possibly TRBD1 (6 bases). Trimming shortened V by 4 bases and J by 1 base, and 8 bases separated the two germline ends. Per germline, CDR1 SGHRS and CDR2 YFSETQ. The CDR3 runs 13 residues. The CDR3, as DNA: TGCGCCAGCAGCCGGGACATTAACTATGGCTACACCTTC. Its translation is CASSRDINYGYTF.

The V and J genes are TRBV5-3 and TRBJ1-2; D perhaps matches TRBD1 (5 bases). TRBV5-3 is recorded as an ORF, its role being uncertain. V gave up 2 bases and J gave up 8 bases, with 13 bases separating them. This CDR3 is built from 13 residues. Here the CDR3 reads CARSLTGIAGYTF. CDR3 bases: TGTGCCAGAAGCTTAACAGGAATCGCCGGCTACACCTTC.

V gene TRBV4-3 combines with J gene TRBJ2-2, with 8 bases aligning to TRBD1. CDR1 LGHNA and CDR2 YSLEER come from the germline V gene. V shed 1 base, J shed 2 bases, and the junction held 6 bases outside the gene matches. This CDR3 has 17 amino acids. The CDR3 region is CASSQVSRGPNTGELFF. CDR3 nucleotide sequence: TGCGCCAGCAGCCAAGTATCCAGGGGGCCTAACACCGGGGAGCTGTTTTTT.